The present entry profiles one T cell receptor beta chain with its context. Its antigen is unidentified. At one of its ends the junction is not consistent with the germline gene, which may arise from a read error. This sample is part of a study of T cell responses to AZD1222 COVID-19 vaccine. This CDR3 is built from 13 residues. CDR1 SQVTM and CDR2 ANQGSEA come from the germline V gene. Here immunoSEQ multiplex PCR was the method, and the copy in TCRdb shows in-frame clones only, minus some. The repertoire has some 150,000 clones, 90% to 95% of them found once; the top ten carry more than 0.8%. Study findings and constraints: Variant regions that are unmutated are reportedly the target of nearly half of spike-specific TCRs. Repertoires in all cases were sampled only once the peak T cell response had passed. Regions 160-218 and 743-854 held dominance among vaccine-associated CD4 TCRs, which spanned spike. Most donors were white British, females outnumbered males, and clonal diversity was possibly underestimated.

This receptor was taken from an adult in good health. This chain uses TRBV29-1 with TRBJ1-4; weak D call: TRBD1 (6 bases). The input for sequencing was peripheral blood, taken on day 0 of MenACWY control vaccination. CDR3 region: CSVEVGGLGKLFF. The CDR3, as DNA: TGCAGCGTGGAAGTGGGGGGCTTGGGGAAACTGTTTTTT.